The T cell receptor beta chain described here comes from a study of blood T cell repertoires in COVID-19. Looking at the study overall: Sources were T cells, B-cell-depleted T cells, or PBMCs; the material itself was cDNA or gDNA.

Participant ages covered about 18 to 95 years across 24 US areas. Researchers sorted participants into cohorts using their self-reported clinical history. Recovery meant two consecutive negative NP/OP PCR tests, professional clearance, or resolved symptoms. TCRdb's copy holds only in-frame clones and misses some; the assay was immunoSEQ multiplex PCR. This table has some 400,000 clones, over 75% appearing once. The CDR3 loop spans 13 amino acids. Trimming left V 4 bases short and J 6 bases short, with 13 bases between. Germline assignment: CDR1 SGHRS and CDR2 YFSETQ. The TCR comes from a man aged 25 to 40 who had recovered from COVID-19. Input material: PBMCs or T cells enriched from blood (not recorded which). This chain uses TRBV5-1 with TRBJ1-2; a weak D match, TRBD1 (5 bases). The CDR3 here is CASSEGLLDGYTF. The DNA of the CDR3 is TGCGCCAGCAGCGAGGGACTGCTTGATGGCTACACCTTC.